This TCR beta chain stems from a study of cytomegalovirus exposure and HLA in healthy donors. General study findings and limits: Usually a TCR sequence was rare, but some public TCRs were found in many donors.

This clone was seen a handful of times. The antigen remains undetermined. The CDR3 length is 13 residues. CDR1 and CDR2 (germline): SGHTA, FQGTGA. V lost 4 bases to trimming and J lost 4 bases, with 10 bases between them. Both 60 Vbeta primers and 13 Jbeta primers went into the PCR. TCRdb keeps only in-frame clones here, not all; method: immunoSEQ multiplex PCR. The profile shows some 110,000 clones, 76% of them singletons. Sequenced: PBMCs. This chain joins TRBV7-3 and TRBJ2-5, with D unresolved. The receptor was isolated from a man between 40 and 49 years old in good health and CMV-seropositive. The CDR3 DNA reads as TGTGCCAGCAGCTCCCTTTTCGGAGAGACCCAGTACTTC. Protein sequence: CASSSLFGETQYF.